This T cell receptor beta chain was sequenced for a study of response to subunit inactivated influenza vaccine. TCRdb reprocessed the RT-PCR reads with MiXCR, giving one entry per CDR3 protein. Of approximately 300,000 distinct CDR3 sequences listed, around 22% are singletons. This CDR3 is 12 amino acids long. Germline V gene lookup returns CDR1 DFQATT and CDR2 SNEGSKA (reference sequence). This clonotype turned up a few times. The source was PBMCs from blood, collected 21 months after vaccination. This TCR was recovered from a man aged 50 to 69 who received an inactivated influenza vaccine. This rearrangement joins TRBV20-1 to TRBJ2-1; 7 bases align to TRBD2. The CDR3 loop reads CSETSEANEQFF. In DNA, the CDR3 is TGCAGCGAAACTAGCGAGGCGAATGAGCAGTTCTTC.